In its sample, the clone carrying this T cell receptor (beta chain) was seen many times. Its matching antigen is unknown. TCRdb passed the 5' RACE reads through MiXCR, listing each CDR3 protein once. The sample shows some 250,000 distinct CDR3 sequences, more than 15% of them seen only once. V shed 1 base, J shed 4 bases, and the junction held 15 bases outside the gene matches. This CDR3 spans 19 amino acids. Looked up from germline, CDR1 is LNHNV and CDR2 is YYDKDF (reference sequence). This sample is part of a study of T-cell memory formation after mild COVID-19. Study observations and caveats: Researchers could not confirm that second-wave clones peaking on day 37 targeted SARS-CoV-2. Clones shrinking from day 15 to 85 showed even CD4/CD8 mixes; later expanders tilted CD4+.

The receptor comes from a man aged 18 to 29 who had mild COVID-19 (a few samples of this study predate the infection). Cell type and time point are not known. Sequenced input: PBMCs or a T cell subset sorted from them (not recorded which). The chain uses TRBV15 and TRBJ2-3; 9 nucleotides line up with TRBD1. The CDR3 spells CATSRVLLPGQGPADTQYF. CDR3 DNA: TGTGCCACCAGCAGAGTACTCCTTCCGGGACAGGGCCCCGCAGATACGCAGTATTTT.